This TCR beta chain was obtained from a study of Ad26.COV2.S vaccination and SARS-CoV-2 variants. Documented treatment: 15 to 20 received Ad26.COV2.S at low or high dose, single or two shots; five or six received placebo; per-sample allocation not given. Vaccine and placebo recipients were sampled on day 63 after the first injection. Sequenced by immunoSEQ multiplex PCR; TCRdb stores in-frame clones only, minus some. The table has a few hundred thousand clones, approximately 89% seen once. The sequence came from a person between 18 and 60 years old who received the Ad26.COV2.S COVID-19 vaccine or a placebo. The sample was peripheral blood, taken in a trial of Ad26.COV2.S vaccine versus placebo.

In nucleotides, the CDR3 is TGTGCCAGCAGTTCCGCGGGGACAGGGTTCATCGATGAGCAGTTCTTC. This codes for CASSSAGTGFIDEQFF. The V and J genes are TRBV28 and TRBJ2-1; TRBD1 agrees at 9 bases. The CDR3 spans 16 residues. CDR1 is MDHEN and CDR2 is SYDVKM in the germline V gene. Trimming removed 4 bases from V and 8 bases from J; junction bases left unmatched: 12.